This TCR beta chain was obtained from a study of CD8 T cells in Susac syndrome. Overall study results and limits: Individuals included in the TCR sequencing and HLA analysis were acknowledged by the study to be relatively few in number.

Random hexamers served to reverse transcribe about 0.5 to 1 ug RNA. By means of immunoSEQ multiplex PCR, TCR beta CDR3 spanning 54 Vbeta and 13 Jbeta underwent amplification. TCRdb recomputed calls from the immunoSEQ multiplex PCR reads with MiXCR, one row per CDR3 protein. The data show 150,000 to 200,000 distinct CDR3 sequences, just under 95% seen once. Germline loops: CDR1 SGHDT, CDR2 YYEEEE. V lost 4 bases and J 2 bases, leaving 10 bases between the germline ends. The CDR3 loop spans 13 amino acids. Concerning this clonotype itself: Its antigen is unknown.

CD8+ and CD4+ T cells from blood underwent TCR beta sequencing, which was carried out in a high-throughput format. The receptor was derived from a human donor in good health. The sample taken for sequencing was CD4+ T cells from PBMCs. V and J are TRBV5-6 and TRBJ2-7; D assignment may be TRBD1 or TRBD2 (5 bases each). CDR3: CASSIRGAYEQYF. The DNA of the CDR3 is TGTGCCAGCAGCATCAGAGGGGCCTACGAGCAGTACTTC. Full variable domain (rest looked up from reference TRBV5-6 and TRBJ2-7): DAGVTQSPTHLIKTRGQQVTLRCSPKSGHDTVSWYQQALGQGPQFIFQYYEEEERQRGNFPDRFSGHQFPNYSSELNVNALLLGDSALYLCASSIRGAYEQYFGPGTRLTVT.